The present entry profiles one TCR beta chain with its context. What it binds is unknown. One junction end disagrees with the germline gene, perhaps due to a read error. The entry originates in a study of early T cells in non-severe SARS-CoV-2 infection. Study-wide context: Bulk RNA from unsorted whole blood was sequenced; chains were unpaired. Study-level findings and limits: Matching results from VDJdb favored anti-spike CD8 responses, leaving private and CD4 specificities undetected.

The CDR3 extends over 16 amino acids. Per the germline V gene, CDR1 is DFQATT and CDR2 is SNEGSKA (reference sequence). Unique molecular identifier tags were affixed to discrete cDNA molecules. TCRdb re-analysed the 5' RACE reads in MiXCR, keeping a single row per CDR3 protein. The table includes some 80,000 distinct CDR3 sequences, approximately 13% detected once. V usage is TRBV20-1 and J usage is TRBJ2-3; 12 nucleotides align to TRBD2. The source of this sequence is an adult who was a healthcare worker with PCR-confirmed SARS-CoV-2 infection or an uninfected control (not recorded which). Sequencing was done on a sample of whole blood. DNA of the CDR3: TGCAGTGCTAGACCCCCGGGACTAGCGGGTACAGTTACGCAGTATTTT. It codes for CSARPPGLAGTVTQYF.